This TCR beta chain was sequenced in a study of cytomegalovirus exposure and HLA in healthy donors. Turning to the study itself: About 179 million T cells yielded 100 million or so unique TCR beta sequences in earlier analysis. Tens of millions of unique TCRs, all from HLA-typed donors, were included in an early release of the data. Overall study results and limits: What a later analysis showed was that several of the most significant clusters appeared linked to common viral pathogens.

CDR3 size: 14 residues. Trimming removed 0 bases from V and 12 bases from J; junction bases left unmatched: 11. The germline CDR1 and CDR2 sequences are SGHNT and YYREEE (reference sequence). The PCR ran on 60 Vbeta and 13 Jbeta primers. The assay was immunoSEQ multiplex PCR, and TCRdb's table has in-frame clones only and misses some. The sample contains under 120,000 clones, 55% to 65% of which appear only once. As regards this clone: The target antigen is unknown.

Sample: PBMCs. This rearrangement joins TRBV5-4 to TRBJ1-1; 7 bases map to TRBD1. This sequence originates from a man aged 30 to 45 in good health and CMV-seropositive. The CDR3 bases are TGTGCCAGCAGCTTGGCCGGGTCAGGCAGGGGGACTTTCTTT. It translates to CASSLAGSGRGTFF.